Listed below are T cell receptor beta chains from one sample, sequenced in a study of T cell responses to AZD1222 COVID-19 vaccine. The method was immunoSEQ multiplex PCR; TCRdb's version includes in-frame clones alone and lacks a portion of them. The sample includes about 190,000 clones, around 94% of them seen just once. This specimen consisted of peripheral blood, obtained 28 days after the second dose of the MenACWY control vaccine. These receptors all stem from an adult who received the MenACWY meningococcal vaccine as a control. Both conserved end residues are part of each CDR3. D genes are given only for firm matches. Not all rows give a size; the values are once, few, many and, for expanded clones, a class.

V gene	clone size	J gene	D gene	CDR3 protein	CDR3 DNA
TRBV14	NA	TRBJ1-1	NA	CASSRNQQRGAEAFF	TGTGCCAGCAGCCGCAACCAACAGAGGGGCGCTGAAGCTTTCTTT
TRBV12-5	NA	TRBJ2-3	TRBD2	CASGASGRASHTQYF	TGTGCTAGTGGTGCAAGCGGGAGGGCCAGTCATACGCAGTATTTT
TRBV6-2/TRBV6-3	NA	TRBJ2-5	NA	CASSYFGEIETQYF	TGTGCCAGCAGTTACTTCGGGGAGATAGAGACCCAGTACTTC
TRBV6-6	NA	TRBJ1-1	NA	CASSYGSNTEAFF	TGTGCCAGCAGTTACGGGTCAAACACTGAAGCTTTCTTT
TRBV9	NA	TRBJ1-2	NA	CASSSSGNAGYTF	TGTGCCAGCAGCTCCTCGGGGAATGCTGGCTACACCTTC
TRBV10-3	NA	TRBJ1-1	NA	CAISQDNTEAFF	TGTGCCATCAGCCAGGACAACACTGAAGCTTTCTTT
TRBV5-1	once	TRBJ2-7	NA	CASSYGGEQYF	TGCGCCAGCAGCTACGGTGGCGAGCAGTACTTC
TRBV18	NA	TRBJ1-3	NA	CASSPPTSPIHSSGNTIYF	TGTGCCAGCTCACCCCCCACGAGCCCGATACACAGTTCTGGAAACACCATATATTTT
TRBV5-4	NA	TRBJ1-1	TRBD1	CASSLEPGQPEAFF	TGTGCCAGCAGCTTGGAACCGGGACAGCCTGAAGCTTTCTTT
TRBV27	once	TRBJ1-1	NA	CASSIYSRNTEAFF	TGTGCCAGCAGTATTTACAGTCGGAACACTGAAGCTTTCTTT
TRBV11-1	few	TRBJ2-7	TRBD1	CASSRGQGSPYEQYF	TGTGCCAGCAGCCGAGGACAGGGATCCCCCTACGAGCAGTACTTC
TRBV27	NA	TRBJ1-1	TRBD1	CASSLYPTGGGNTEAFF	TGTGCCAGCAGTTTATACCCAACAGGGGGCGGGAACACTGAAGCTTTCTTT
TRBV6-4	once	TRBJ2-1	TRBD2	CASSRTSGIPYNEQFF	TGTGCCAGCAGTCGGACTAGCGGGATCCCTTACAATGAGCAGTTCTTC
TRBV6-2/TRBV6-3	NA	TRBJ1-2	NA	CASSLGREYGYTF	TGTGCCAGCAGCCTAGGACGGGAGTATGGCTACACCTTC
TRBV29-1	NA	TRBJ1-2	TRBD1	CSAFNQGGNYGYTF	TGCAGCGCCTTCAATCAGGGGGGGAACTATGGCTACACCTTC
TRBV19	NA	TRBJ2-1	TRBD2	CASSATSGNEQFF	TGTGCCAGTAGTGCGACTAGCGGGAATGAGCAGTTCTTC
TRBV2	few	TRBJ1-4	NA	CASSEGGQPIEKLFF	TGTGCCAGCAGTGAGGGGGGACAACCGATTGAAAAACTGTTTTTT
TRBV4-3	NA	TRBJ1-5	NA	CASSQDLSGYQPQHF	TGCGCCAGCAGCCAAGATCTATCCGGTTATCAGCCCCAGCATTTT
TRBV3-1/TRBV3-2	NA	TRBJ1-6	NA	CASSQERTGNSPLHF	TGTGCCAGCAGCCAAGAAAGGACGGGAAATTCACCCCTCCACTTT